This T cell receptor (beta chain) is drawn from a study of blood T cell repertoires in COVID-19. Study-wide background: Collection of acute and convalescent COVID-19 samples took place in the United States, Italy and Spain. PBMCs, B-cell-depleted T cells, or T cells were the source of the cDNA or gDNA that made up the material.

From germline, CDR1 is SGDLS and CDR2 YYNGEE. The CDR3 runs to 17 residues. The ends were cut back, 3 bases at V and 6 bases at J, with 24 bases in the middle. In the authors' methods: Amplification with reference gene primers provided the estimates of nucleated cell counts. Sequencing used immunoSEQ multiplex PCR; TCRdb keeps in-frame clones, though not all of them. Clonal size and the V and J genes are those of that table, whereas D and trimming came from the DNA. The sample holds 26,000 or so clones, around two thirds seen once. The source is a man aged 55 to 70 with active or convalescent COVID-19. This rearrangement joins TRBV9 to TRBJ1-1; D perhaps matches TRBD1 (5 bases). Material for sequencing was peripheral blood. This CDR3 is CASSAPIGRGGEAEAFF. The DNA of the CDR3 is TGTGCCAGCAGCGCACCTATCGGGAGGGGAGGTGAGGCTGAAGCTTTCTTT.